These 5 T cell receptor beta chains originate from one sample sequenced in a study of neoadjuvant anti-PD-1 for oral cavity cancer. Time point defined: after neoadjuvant nivolumab, at surgical resection. Sequencing was performed with immunoSEQ multiplex PCR; in TCRdb, only in-frame clones are kept and a portion is missing. The table shows tens of thousands of clones, with approximately 26% occurring only once. The source material was tumor tissue, sampled after nivolumab (anti-PD-1) treatment. The receptors stem from a person aged 35-80 years with oral cavity squamous cell carcinoma.

The V call is TRBV10-3, the J call TRBJ1-6; 8 bases line up with TRBD1. Germline V CDR1 and CDR2: ENHRY, SYGVKD. The CDR3 sequence is 18 residues long. The V gene end was trimmed by 0 bases and the J gene end by 8 bases; junction bases not matched to a gene: 12. The CDR3 sequence: CAISESPTGQGLYSPLHF. CDR3 coding DNA: TGTGCCATCAGTGAGTCCCCAACCGGACAGGGCCTCTATTCACCCCTCCACTTT.

At least ten counts were recorded for this clone. For the CDR3, the DNA is TGCGCCAGCAGCCCTTTCCGACAGAGCTCTGGAAACACCATATATTTT. It is translated as CASSPFRQSSGNTIYF. The chain is built from TRBV5-1 and TRBJ1-3; the D gene is possibly TRBD1 (5 bases). Germline V gives CDR1 SGHRS, CDR2 YFSETQ. Trimming cost V 4 bases and J 0 bases, with 14 bases left between them. This CDR3 region has 16 residues.

This clone was seen a handful of times. The chain couples TRBV9 to TRBJ2-1, with TRBD2 matching over 8 bases. The CDR3 sequence is 16 residues long. The V and J ends lost 1 base and 4 bases, in that order; junction bases with no gene match: 7. Germline-derived CDR1 and CDR2 are SGDLS and YYNGEE. The CDR3 nucleotides read TGTGCCAGCAGCGTATGGAGCGGGAGATGGTACAATGAGCAGTTCTTC. The encoded protein is CASSVWSGRWYNEQFF.

This clone has only a few counts. The CDR3 DNA reads TGCGCCAGCAGCTTGGAGATTGGGACAGGGAACTATGGCTACACCTTC. This gives the protein CASSLEIGTGNYGYTF. The chain recombines TRBV5-1 with TRBJ1-2, with 9 bases aligning to TRBD1. Trimming removed 0 bases from V and 2 bases from J; junction bases left unmatched: 5. Germline V gene sequence: CDR1 SGHRS, CDR2 YFSETQ. This CDR3 is built from 16 residues. Full variable domain (outside the CDR3, taken from reference TRBV5-1 and TRBJ1-2): KAGVTQTPRYLIKTRGQQVTLSCSPISGHRSVSWYQQTPGQGLQFLFEYFSETQRNKGNFPGRFSGRQFSNSRSEMNVSTLELGDSALYLCASSLEIGTGNYGYTFGSGTRLTVV.

The chain joins TRBV9 to TRBJ2-2; possibly TRBD1 for D (6 bases). The CDR3 spans 15 residues. V lost 4 bases and J lost 1, with 11 bases in between. Looked up from germline, CDR1 is SGDLS and CDR2 is YYNGEE. Here the CDR3 reads CASSPWTENTGELFF. In DNA form, the CDR3 reads TGTGCCAGCAGCCCCTGGACAGAGAACACCGGGGAGCTGTTTTTT.